This T cell receptor (beta chain) stems from a study of cytotoxic CD8 clonotypes in ibrutinib-treated CLL. Looking at the study overall: Patients attained about 25 partial and 2 complete responses; at median around 67 months, about 14 remained remitted while approximately 12 progressed.

Of note for this clone: Its matching antigen is unknown.

A 1 in 200,000 to 1 in 1 million T cell depth was the sequencing target. This table comes from immunoSEQ multiplex PCR, and its TCRdb copy is limited to in-frame clones, with some not included. The sample holds 45,000 to 70,000 clones, 56% seen once. Cryopreserved PBMCs yielded about 2 micrograms of genomic DNA for TCR beta libraries. The J segment lost 5 bases and the V segment lost 5 bases, leaving 11 bases of the junction unmatched. The CDR3 spans 15 residues. Germline V lookup: CDR1 SEHNR, CDR2 FQNEAQ (reference sequence). Study-level findings and limits: The study found baseline clonality above age-matched healthy donors, tracking circulating CD8+ T-cell counts.

The rearrangement links TRBV7-9 to TRBJ2-7, with 8 positions matching TRBD1. The receptor was isolated from a human donor with chronic lymphocytic leukemia. Here the sequenced sample was PBMCs, taken after 24 months of ibrutinib treatment. The chain's CDR3 is CASSPNDRGVHEQYF. Here the CDR3 DNA reads TGTGCCAGCAGCCCTAATGACAGGGGAGTCCACGAGCAGTACTTC.